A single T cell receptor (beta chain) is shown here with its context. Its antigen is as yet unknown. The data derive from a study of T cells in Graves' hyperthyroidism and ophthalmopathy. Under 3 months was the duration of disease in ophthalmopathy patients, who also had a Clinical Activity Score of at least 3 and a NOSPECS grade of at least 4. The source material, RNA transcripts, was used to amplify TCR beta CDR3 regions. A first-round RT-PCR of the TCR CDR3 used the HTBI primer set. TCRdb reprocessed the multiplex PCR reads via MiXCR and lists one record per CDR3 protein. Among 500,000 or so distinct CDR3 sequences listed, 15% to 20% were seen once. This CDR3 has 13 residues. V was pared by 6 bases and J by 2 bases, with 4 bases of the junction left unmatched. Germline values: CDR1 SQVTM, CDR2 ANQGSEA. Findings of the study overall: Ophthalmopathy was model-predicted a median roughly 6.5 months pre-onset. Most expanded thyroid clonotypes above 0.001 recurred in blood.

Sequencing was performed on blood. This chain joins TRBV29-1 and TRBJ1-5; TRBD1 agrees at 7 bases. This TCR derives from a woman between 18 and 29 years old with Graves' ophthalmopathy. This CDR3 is CSVLTGRNQPQHF. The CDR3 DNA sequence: TGCAGCGTCCTGACAGGGCGCAATCAGCCCCAGCATTTT. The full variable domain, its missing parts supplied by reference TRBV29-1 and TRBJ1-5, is SAVISQKPSRDICQRGTSLTIQCQVDSQVTMMFWYRQQPGQSLTLIATANQGSEATYESGFVIDKFPISRPNLTFSTLTVSNMSPEDSSIYLCSVLTGRNQPQHFGDGTRLSIL.